The next 14 T cell receptor beta chains were all read from a single sample in a study of blood T cell repertoires in COVID-19. Only in-frame clones appear in the TCRdb table, and some are missing; sequencing was by immunoSEQ multiplex PCR. Of approximately 100,000 clones listed, more than 75% are singletons. The sequencing sample was made of peripheral blood. The receptors stem from a human donor in a cohort sampled during active COVID-19.

The chain recombines TRBV5-1 with TRBJ2-3; maybe TRBD1 (7 bases). Germline V gene sequence: CDR1 SGHRS, CDR2 YFSETQ. The CDR3 loop spans 15 amino acids. The ends were cut back, 3 bases at V and 0 bases at J, with 11 bases in the middle. The CDR3 DNA is TGCGCCAGCAGCTCGGAGGGACAGAGCACAGATACGCAGTATTTT. It translates to CASSSEGQSTDTQYF.

This chain links TRBV24-1 with TRBJ2-1, with TRBD2 identical over 12 bases. J lost 4 bases, V lost 4 bases, and 7 bases had no gene match. The CDR3 covers 17 residues. Per germline, CDR1 KGHDR and CDR2 SFDVKD. The CDR3 is CATSDPGLAGHYNEQFF. CDR3 DNA: TGTGCCACCAGTGACCCCGGACTAGCGGGACATTACAATGAGCAGTTCTTC.

The V gene is TRBV6-6, the J gene TRBJ2-7; tentatively, D is TRBD2 (6 bases). Deletions cut 4 bases from V and 2 bases from J, with 15 bases between. The CDR3 sequence is 15 residues long. CDR1 MNHNY and CDR2 SVGAGI come from the germline V gene (reference sequence). This chain's CDR3 is CASSLGGLTTYEQYF. In DNA form, the CDR3 reads TGTGCCAGCAGTTTGGGGGGACTTACAACCTACGAGCAGTACTTC.

V and J are TRBV7-2 and TRBJ1-4, with D unclear. The CDR3 is made up of 15 amino acids. CDR1 is SGHTA, CDR2 FQGNSA, per germline. Trimming cost V 5 bases and J 4 bases, with 14 bases left between them. CDR3 sequence: CASSLTGLVNEKLFF. CDR3 nucleotide sequence: TGTGCCAGCAGCCTTACGGGGTTGGTTAATGAAAAACTGTTTTTT.

V is TRBV28 and J is TRBJ1-2; possibly TRBD1 for D (5 bases). The CDR3 covers 14 residues. Germline V gene sequence: CDR1 MDHEN, CDR2 SYDVKM. Trimming pared 6 bases from V and 1 base from J, leaving 12 bases between. Here the CDR3 DNA reads TGTGCCAGCAGGTTGGGGGGGAATAACTATGGCTACACCTTC. Its translation: CASRLGGNNYGYTF.

This chain joins TRBV15 and TRBJ2-3; D unresolved. Germline V gene sequence: CDR1 LNHNV, CDR2 YYDKDF (reference sequence). Between the trimmed V and J ends, which lost 0 bases and 5 bases, there was a span of 9 bases. The CDR3 loop spans 14 amino acids. The CDR3 nucleotides read TGTGCCACCAGCAGAGATCCGCGAGGAGATACGCAGTATTTT. Translation: CATSRDPRGDTQYF.

This clone appeared many times. J is TRBJ1-2 and V is TRBV29-1; D is possibly TRBD1 (6 bases). From germline, CDR1 is SQVTM and CDR2 ANQGSEA. The CDR3 covers 12 residues. With 4 bases removed from V and 7 bases from J, the gap between germline ends came to 13 bases. The CDR3 reads CSVGSGAGGYTF. Here the CDR3 DNA reads TGCAGCGTTGGGTCAGGGGCGGGTGGCTACACCTTC.

The chain carries TRBV11-2 and TRBJ2-2, with D perhaps matching TRBD2 (5 bases). Looked up from germline, CDR1 is SGHAT and CDR2 is FQNNGV. This CDR3 region has 15 residues. V was shortened by 3 bases and J by 0 bases, with 8 bases between the two germline ends. CDR3 coding DNA: TGTGCCAGCAGCTTCGGCGGGCCGAACACCGGGGAGCTGTTTTTT. It yields the protein CASSFGGPNTGELFF. Together with reference TRBV11-2 and TRBJ2-2, the CDR3 gives the full variable domain: EAGVAQSPRYKIIEKRQSVAFWCNPISGHATLYWYQQILGQGPKLLIQFQNNGVVDDSQLPKDRFSAERLKGVDSTLKIQPAKLEDSAVYLCASSFGGPNTGELFFGEGSRLTVL.

This clone was detected once. The J gene is TRBJ1-5, the V gene TRBV4-3, with D hard to call. Germline-derived CDR1 and CDR2 are LGHNA and YSLEER. Trimming removed 0 bases at V and 5 bases at J, with 5 bases between. The CDR3 runs 13 residues. In DNA form, the CDR3 reads TGCGCCAGCAGCCAAGAGGAGTATCAGCCCCAGCATTTT. It codes for CASSQEEYQPQHF.

This chain uses TRBV5-5 with TRBJ1-5; possibly TRBD1 for D (6 bases). The CDR3 length is 17 residues. V dropped 1 base and J dropped 3 bases, with 17 bases sitting between them. Germline CDR1 reads SGHKS; CDR2 reads YYEKEE (reference sequence). The CDR3 coding sequence is TGTGCCAGCAGCTTGAGTCGGGACAAGGGCCCCAATCAGCCCCAGCATTTT. Protein product: CASSLSRDKGPNQPQHF.

V gene TRBV18 combines with J gene TRBJ2-6; D may be TRBD1 (6 bases). Per the germline V gene, CDR1 is KGHSH and CDR2 is LQKENI. The CDR3 runs to 19 residues. With 3 bases removed from V and 0 bases from J, the gap between germline ends came to 18 bases. DNA for the CDR3: TGTGCCAGCTCACCGCTTCTGGGCGACAGGCCCTCTGGGGCCAACGTCCTGACTTTC. It translates to CASSPLLGDRPSGANVLTF.

This chain uses TRBV10-3 with TRBJ2-3; TRBD2 matches 7 bases. The CDR3 length is 11 residues. CDR1 is ENHRY, CDR2 SYGVKD, per germline. The trim removed 6 bases at V and 14 bases at J, leaving 8 bases unmatched. CDR3 coding DNA: TGTGCCATCAGGAGCAGCGGGACTTGGTATTTT. Translated: CAIRSSGTWYF.

The V and J genes are TRBV5-1 and TRBJ1-4; D may be TRBD1 (6 bases). V dropped 4 bases and J dropped 5 bases, with 12 bases sitting between them. CDR3 length equals 14 residues. Germline assignment: CDR1 SGHRS and CDR2 YFSETQ. The CDR3, as DNA: TGCGCCAGCAGCCCGACAGGCCTCAATGAAAAACTGTTTTTT. This translates into CASSPTGLNEKLFF.

This clone was seen a single time. The rearrangement links TRBV5-1 to TRBJ1-4, with D unclear. CDR3 length equals 16 residues. Germline CDR1 and CDR2: SGHRS and YFSETQ. V was shortened by 7 bases and J by 0 bases, with 16 bases between the two germline ends. CDR3 coding DNA: TGCGCCAGCCGCTCCGGCGACACTGCAACTAATGAAAAACTGTTTTTT. It specifies CASRSGDTATNEKLFF. Full variable domain (rest looked up from reference TRBV5-1 and TRBJ1-4): KAGVTQTPRYLIKTRGQQVTLSCSPISGHRSVSWYQQTPGQGLQFLFEYFSETQRNKGNFPGRFSGRQFSNSRSEMNVSTLELGDSALYLCASRSGDTATNEKLFFGSGTQLSVL.